There are a few counts of the clone carrying this T cell receptor beta chain. No antigen is known for it. These data are taken from a study of identical twins. Findings and limits, study-wide: Invariant MAIT and iNKT cells may have partly biased zero-insertion analyses. Cord blood's abundant beta clonotypes had fewer insertions, unlike memory repertoires.

The CDR3 length is 14 residues. Trimming at V came to 8 bases and at J to 3 bases, leaving 9 bases not matched to a gene. CDR1 is DFQATT, CDR2 SNEGSKA, per germline (reference sequence). TCRdb passed the 5' RACE reads through MiXCR, listing each CDR3 protein once. The sample has hundreds of thousands of distinct CDR3 sequences; roughly 8% are singletons. This sample was also put to use in a study of yellow fever vaccine responses in identical twins.

This clonotype was sampled from a woman between 18 and 29 years old in good health. This sequence joins TRBV20-1 and TRBJ2-7, with 11 bases lining up with TRBD1. Sequenced: PBMCs. CDR3 protein: CSSPRDRGVYEQYF. In DNA, the CDR3 is TGCAGTTCACCCCGGGACAGGGGGGTCTACGAGCAGTACTTC.